This T cell receptor beta chain was found in a study of shared clonotypes between healthy human individuals. This clone has only one observation. The run depth of the assay was deep. Genomic DNA (from each subset) was split evenly across several immunoSEQ plates. TCRdb's copy holds only in-frame clones and misses some; the assay was immunoSEQ multiplex PCR. The sample has about 490,000 clones, 65% to 85% seen once. This CDR3 comprises 12 residues. In germline, CDR1 is MDHEN, CDR2 SYDVKM. V gave up 6 bases and J gave up 10 bases, with 14 bases separating them. V and J are TRBV28 and TRBJ2-3; D is perhaps TRBD2 (6 bases). The sequenced sample was PBMCs. The receptor's source is a woman aged 40 to 50 in good health. Some clones in this sample may be carry-over from other donors' samples. The CDR3 region has the DNA TGTGCCAGCAGCCTCCGGGACTCGGCGCAGTATTTT. It yields the protein CASSLRDSAQYF. Drawing the rest from reference TRBV28 and TRBJ2-3, the complete variable domain is DVKVTQSSRYLVKRTGEKVFLECVQDMDHENMFWYRQDPGLGLRLIYFSYDVKMKEKGDIPEGYSVSREKKERFSLILESASTNQTSMYLCASSLRDSAQYFGPGTRLTVL.